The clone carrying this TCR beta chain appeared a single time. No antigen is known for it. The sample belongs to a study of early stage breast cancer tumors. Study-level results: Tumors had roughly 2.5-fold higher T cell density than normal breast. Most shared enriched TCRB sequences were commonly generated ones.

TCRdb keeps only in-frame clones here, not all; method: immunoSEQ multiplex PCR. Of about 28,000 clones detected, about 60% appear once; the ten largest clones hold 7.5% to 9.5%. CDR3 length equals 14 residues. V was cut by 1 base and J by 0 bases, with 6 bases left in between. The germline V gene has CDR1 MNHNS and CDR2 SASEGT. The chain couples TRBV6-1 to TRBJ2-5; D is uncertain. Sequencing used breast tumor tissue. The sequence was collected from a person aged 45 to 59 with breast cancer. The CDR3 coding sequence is TGTGCCAGCAGTGAAGGGCCACACCAAGAGACCCAGTACTTC. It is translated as CASSEGPHQETQYF.